The entry below describes one T cell receptor (beta chain). There is no known antigen for this receptor. Base-call qualities are not available, and no considerably larger clone is one nucleotide away. The data belong to a study of blood T cell repertoires in COVID-19 (dated by TCRdb to 2018 to 2020). Turning to the overall study: The collaborator samples originated in the United States, Italy and Spain and spanned the acute and convalescent phases of COVID-19. HLA class I and class II types, where available, came from metadata supplied by the sample provider rather than from assay-based typing. The material from the prospective study consisted of cDNA or gDNA derived from T cells, B-cell-depleted T cells, or PBMCs. Sample metadata almost always included a de-identified subject ID, COVID-19 status, age in years and sex. A freely available public database, intended as a resource for researchers studying the immune response to SARS-CoV-2, is where the repertoires were released. Samples were obtained from the ongoing ImmuneRACE study (first 160 participants) and from about 1,300 subjects provided by 6 global collaborators. The dataset comprised deeply sampled blood TCRbeta repertoires from subjects exposed to, actively infected with, or recovered from COVID-19. What the work shows at the level of the full study, not this receptor alone: The quantity of clinical and demographic metadata differed by source and by participant and was supplied without curation.

The germline V gene supplies CDR1 MNHEY and CDR2 SVGAGI. V has 6 bases trimmed and J has 5 bases trimmed; junction bases matching no gene number 3. The CDR3 holds 13 amino acids from the cysteine to the phenylalanine. Only the CDR3 DNA is retained, 39 bases long and in frame from the first base. TCRbeta CDR3 regions were amplified from genomic DNA using the immunoSEQ Assay, a bias-controlled multiplex PCR. The authors processed their data as follows. The number of nucleated cells in each sample was estimated from the amplification of reference gene primers within the assay. To quantify the absolute abundance of each unique TCRbeta CDR3 rearrangement, sequence reads were collapsed and filtered. For each sample, productive Simpson clonality was calculated as the square root of Simpson's diversity index across productive rearrangements. Not all clones reach the TCRdb copy of this immuneACCESS table, which keeps in-frame sequences only. Checked studies attribute under half of the gap to unresolved V genes and leave the rest unexplained. That table furnishes V, J and clone size, whereas the DNA furnished D and trimming. In all, the sample holds approximately 170,000 clones, and approximately 80% of those were seen once. The top ten constitute approximately 8.4% of the sample.

Enrolling through a virtual design, the prospective study's participants ranged in age from roughly 18 to 89 years and lived across roughly 23 United States geographic areas. To assign participants to cohorts, the prospective study relied on clinical history that participants themselves reported in a screening survey and a study questionnaire. Recovered participants in ImmuneRACE Cohort 3 were defined by two consecutive negative NP/OP PCR tests, clearance by a healthcare professional, or resolution of symptoms. In the prospective study, mobile phlebotomists collected whole blood, serum and a nasopharyngeal or oropharyngeal swab from each participant. Prospective study participants could optionally give additional blood draws and questionnaires over an approximately 2-month period. Blood samples from the prospective study were shipped frozen or at room temperature prior to DNA extraction.

The material sequenced was PBMCs or T cells enriched from blood (not recorded which). The chain joins TRBV6-5 to TRBJ2-2; the central 7 bases match TRBD1. This sequence originates from a woman between 45 and 60 years old who had recovered from COVID-19. The DNA sequence follows: TGTGCCAGCAGCAAGGACAGGACCGGGGAGCTGTTTTTT. Translation gives CASSKDRTGELFF.